These 24 T cell receptor beta chains were sequenced from one sample in a study of shared clonotypes between healthy human individuals. Using immunoSEQ multiplex PCR, the repertoire was profiled, and TCRdb retains in-frame clones only, with some absent. The data hold roughly 2.2 million clones, with around 93% observed a single time. The specimen sequenced was naive CD4+ T cells from PBMCs. The sample's subset: CD45RA+ positively selected. The receptors originated from a man aged 18 to 30 in good health. Some clones in this sample may be carry-over from other donors' samples.

The gene calls are TRBV6-6 and TRBJ1-2; D call uncertain. The V gene's germline CDR1 is MNHNY and CDR2 SVGAGI (reference sequence). The CDR3 sequence is 14 residues long. V lost 6 bases to trimming and J lost 4 bases, with 15 bases between them. This CDR3 is CASRDRKDPYGYTF. The CDR3 coding sequence is TGTGCCAGCAGAGACCGGAAGGACCCCTATGGCTACACCTTC.

The CDR3 reads CASSPGQGAVETQYF. The CDR3 DNA is TGCGCCAGCAGCCCGGGGCAGGGGGCCGTGGAGACCCAGTACTTC. This rearrangement joins TRBV5-1 to TRBJ2-5; 8 positions match TRBD1. In germline, CDR1 is SGHRS, CDR2 YFSETQ. Trimming took 4 bases from V and 5 from J; bases not matched to a gene: 10. The CDR3 runs to 15 residues.

This clone was picked up one time. The V and J genes are TRBV7-2 and TRBJ2-1; 10 nucleotides match TRBD2. The CDR3 extends over 15 amino acids. V lost 5 bases to trimming and J lost 8 bases; unmatched junction nucleotides: 9. The germline gives CDR1 SGHTA, CDR2 FQGNSA. CDR3 sequence: CASSQALSGRYEQFF. The CDR3 nucleotides read TGTGCCAGCAGCCAAGCGCTTAGCGGGAGGTATGAGCAGTTCTTC.

The rearrangement uses TRBV5-1 and TRBJ2-7, with 9 positions matching TRBD2. Trimming removed 4 bases from V and 2 bases from J; junction bases left unmatched: 7. Germline CDR1 reads SGHRS; CDR2 reads YFSETQ. The CDR3 sequence is 15 residues long. DNA for the CDR3: TGCGCCAGCAGCGGACCTAGCGGGACTCCCTACGAGCAGTACTTC. Protein sequence: CASSGPSGTPYEQYF.

Points on this clone: This same CDR3 is encoded by further DNA sequences in the sample. This rearrangement joins TRBV5-4 to TRBJ2-3, with a tentative D call TRBD2 (5 bases). The CDR3 covers 13 residues. With 0 bases removed from V and 3 bases from J, the gap between germline ends came to 5 bases. Germline V gene lookup returns CDR1 SGHNT and CDR2 YYREEE (reference sequence). CDR3 protein: CASSLAGTDTQYF. As DNA, the CDR3 is TGTGCCAGCAGCTTGGCGGGGACAGATACGCAGTATTTT.

The gene calls are TRBV5-1 and TRBJ2-5; D is undetermined. V was clipped by 0 bases and J by 1 base, with 7 bases between them. The CDR3 has 14 amino acids. Per the germline V gene, CDR1 is SGHRS and CDR2 is YFSETQ. In nucleotides, the CDR3 is TGCGCCAGCAGCTTGGAGGCAGTCCAAGAGACCCAGTACTTC. It encodes CASSLEAVQETQYF. The full variable domain, completed using reference TRBV5-1 and TRBJ2-5, is KAGVTQTPRYLIKTRGQQVTLSCSPISGHRSVSWYQQTPGQGLQFLFEYFSETQRNKGNFPGRFSGRQFSNSRSEMNVSTLELGDSALYLCASSLEAVQETQYFGPGTRLLVL.

This chain joins TRBV5-1 and TRBJ2-5, with 8 nucleotides matching TRBD2. V trimming: 0 bases; J trimming: 6 bases; junction bases outside the gene matches: 4. Germline V CDR1 and CDR2: SGHRS, YFSETQ. The CDR3 has 14 amino acids. The CDR3 DNA is TGCGCCAGCAGCTTGGGAACTAGCGGAAAGACCCAGTACTTC. Protein sequence: CASSLGTSGKTQYF.

The chain links TRBV6-6 to TRBJ1-1; D possibly corresponds to TRBD1 (5 bases). CDR3 length: 14 residues. Looked up from germline, CDR1 is MNHNY and CDR2 is SVGAGI (reference sequence). The germline V and J ends were trimmed by 3 bases and 5 bases, with 13 bases remaining between them. The CDR3 spells CASSYTGGVTEAFF. Written as DNA, the CDR3 is TGTGCCAGCAGTTATACGGGGGGAGTGACTGAAGCTTTCTTT.

This clone showed up just a few times. This chain connects TRBV5-1 to TRBJ2-1, with TRBD2 identical over 7 bases. Germline V gene sequence: CDR1 SGHRS, CDR2 YFSETQ. V shed 4 bases and J 9 bases; nucleotides not matched to a gene: 7. The CDR3 extends over 13 amino acids. The CDR3 reads CASSGGTKSEQFF. The CDR3 bases are TGCGCCAGCAGCGGAGGGACTAAGAGTGAGCAGTTCTTC. Complete variable domain (other parts from reference TRBV5-1 and TRBJ2-1): KAGVTQTPRYLIKTRGQQVTLSCSPISGHRSVSWYQQTPGQGLQFLFEYFSETQRNKGNFPGRFSGRQFSNSRSEMNVSTLELGDSALYLCASSGGTKSEQFFGPGTRLTVL.

The rearrangement uses TRBV7-2 and TRBJ2-1, with D tentatively TRBD2 (5 bases). Deletions cut 1 base from V and 3 bases from J, with 13 bases between. CDR1 and CDR2 from the germline V gene are SGHTA and FQGNSA. This CDR3 comprises 16 residues. The CDR3 sequence: CASSLVSGSIYNEQFF. The DNA of the CDR3 is TGTGCCAGCAGCTTAGTAAGCGGATCCATCTACAATGAGCAGTTCTTC.

The V and J genes are TRBV19 and TRBJ2-3; 10 nucleotides agree with TRBD1. Looked up from germline, CDR1 is LNHDA and CDR2 is SQIVND (reference sequence). The CDR3 is 18 amino acids. The V and J ends lost 5 bases and 1 base, in that order; junction bases with no gene match: 12. CDR3 sequence reads: CASSPLNLGQGGTDTQYF. The CDR3 coding sequence is TGTGCCAGTAGTCCACTCAACCTTGGACAGGGGGGCACAGATACGCAGTATTTT.

The rearrangement links TRBV19 to TRBJ2-2; D might be TRBD1 or TRBD2, each matching 5 bases. Germline values: CDR1 LNHDA, CDR2 SQIVND (reference sequence). The germline V and J ends were trimmed by 4 bases and 5 bases, with 23 bases remaining between them. CDR3 size: 18 residues. Here the CDR3 DNA reads TGTGCCAGTAGTAGGGGGAATGGGCCCGGAGGAAAGACCGGGGAGCTGTTTTTT. This sequence encodes CASSRGNGPGGKTGELFF.

The chain joins TRBV28 to TRBJ1-2; a weak D match, TRBD1 (5 bases). Trimming took 6 bases from V and 0 from J, leaving 17 bases between them. CDR3 size: 16 residues. CDR1 is MDHEN, CDR2 SYDVKM, per germline. The CDR3 DNA reads as TGTGCCAGCAGGACAGCGTCCGGGGCCGCTAACTATGGCTACACCTTC. Its protein is CASRTASGAANYGYTF.

The J gene is TRBJ2-1, the V gene TRBV9, with D perhaps TRBD1 or TRBD2 (5 bases each). Looked up from germline, CDR1 is SGDLS and CDR2 is YYNGEE. The CDR3 is made up of 15 amino acids. V dropped 4 bases and J dropped 4 bases, with 15 bases sitting between them. The CDR3 sequence: CASSIGTAVYNEQFF. In nucleotides, the CDR3 is TGTGCCAGCAGCATAGGGACGGCAGTTTACAATGAGCAGTTCTTC.

The gene calls are TRBV5-1 and TRBJ2-2; D remains ambiguous. The germline gives CDR1 SGHRS, CDR2 YFSETQ. Trimming cost V 4 bases and J 4 bases, with 11 bases left between them. The CDR3 is made up of 14 amino acids. The CDR3 region has the DNA TGCGCCAGCAGCAATCGGATGAGCACCGGGGAGCTGTTTTTT. It codes for CASSNRMSTGELFF.

This clone came up a few times. The same CDR3 also results from other DNA sequences found in this sample. The chain couples TRBV30 to TRBJ1-1; no clear D gene. Germline CDR1 is GTSNPN and CDR2 is SVGIG (reference sequence). The CDR3 spans 12 residues. Trimming removed 2 bases from V and 0 bases from J, with 4 bases in between. CDR3 region: CAWSRMNTEAFF. The DNA for the CDR3 is TGTGCCTGGAGTCGTATGAACACTGAAGCTTTCTTT. Full variable domain (outside the CDR3, taken from reference TRBV30 and TRBJ1-1): SQTIHQWPATLVQPVGSPLSLECTVEGTSNPNLYWYRQAAGRGLQLLFYSVGIGQISSEVPQNLSASRPQDRQFILSSKKLLLSDSGFYLCAWSRMNTEAFFGQGTRLTVV.

The gene calls are TRBV7-2 and TRBJ1-2, with 9 bases lining up with TRBD1. V was clipped by 5 bases and J by 5 bases; unmatched bases: 6. There are 14 residues in the CDR3. Germline V gives CDR1 SGHTA, CDR2 FQGNSA. The CDR3 region is CASSAGTGKYGYTF. DNA of the CDR3: TGTGCCAGCAGCGCCGGGACAGGGAAGTATGGCTACACCTTC.

V usage is TRBV6-6 and J usage is TRBJ2-7; D perhaps matches TRBD1 (6 bases). The CDR3 spans 14 residues. The V end lost 6 bases, the J end lost 0 bases, and 12 bases lay between the germline ends. Per germline, CDR1 MNHNY and CDR2 SVGAGI (reference sequence). As DNA, the CDR3 is TGTGCCAGCAGCGCTACAGGGAGCTCCTACGAGCAGTACTTC. It codes for CASSATGSSYEQYF.

The rearrangement uses TRBV5-1 and TRBJ2-1; D possibly corresponds to TRBD2 (6 bases). V was trimmed by 1 base and J by 14 bases, leaving 19 bases between them. The V gene's germline CDR1 is SGHRS and CDR2 YFSETQ. The CDR3 contains 14 residues. DNA of the CDR3: TGCGCCAGCAGCTTGACGCCACTAGCATCCCCAGAGTTCTTC. Amino acid sequence: CASSLTPLASPEFF.

The V and J genes are TRBV7-3 and TRBJ2-2; D call uncertain. Trimming stripped 2 bases from V and 6 bases from J, with 10 bases between. Germline lookup yields CDR1 SGHTA and CDR2 FQGTGA. CDR3 size: 14 residues. The CDR3 loop is CASSLLGSAGELFF. The CDR3 DNA is TGTGCCAGCAGCTTATTAGGTAGTGCCGGGGAGCTGTTTTTT.

The chain combines TRBV27 with TRBJ1-1, with D perhaps TRBD1 (5 bases). V was clipped by 3 bases and J by 4 bases, with 30 bases between them. Germline CDR1 MNHEY, CDR2 SMNVEV (reference sequence). CDR3 length equals 20 residues. CDR3 in amino acids: CASSFVSPDRDSLRSTEAFF. For the CDR3, the DNA is TGTGCCAGCAGTTTTGTCAGTCCCGACCGGGACTCCCTACGGAGCACTGAAGCTTTCTTT.

The chain uses TRBV5-1 and TRBJ1-5, with TRBD1 as a possible D gene (6 bases). V gave up 2 bases and J gave up 3 bases, with 12 bases separating them. This CDR3 is 15 amino acids long. From germline, CDR1 is SGHRS and CDR2 YFSETQ. CDR3 loop: CASSLSGGLNQPQHF. As DNA, the CDR3 is TGCGCCAGCAGCTTATCCGGGGGCCTCAATCAGCCCCAGCATTTT.

This chain connects TRBV27 to TRBJ2-4; TRBD2 matches 7 bases. The CDR3 contains 18 residues. CDR1 MNHEY and CDR2 SMNVEV come from the germline V gene (reference sequence). With V trimmed by 0 bases and J by 7 bases, 15 bases remained unmatched. This chain's CDR3 is CASSLSGGSFLSRNIQYF. CDR3 bases: TGTGCCAGCAGTTTATCGGGGGGGAGCTTTTTAAGTCGGAACATTCAGTACTTC.

The J gene is TRBJ1-2, the V gene TRBV2, with TRBD1 matching 9 bases. The CDR3 is made up of 14 amino acids. Germline lookup yields CDR1 SNHLY and CDR2 FYNNEI. V shed 7 bases, J shed 2 bases, and the junction held 5 bases outside the gene matches. The CDR3 sequence is CASTTGGRNYGYTF. The CDR3, as DNA: TGTGCCAGCACTACAGGGGGCCGGAACTATGGCTACACCTTC.